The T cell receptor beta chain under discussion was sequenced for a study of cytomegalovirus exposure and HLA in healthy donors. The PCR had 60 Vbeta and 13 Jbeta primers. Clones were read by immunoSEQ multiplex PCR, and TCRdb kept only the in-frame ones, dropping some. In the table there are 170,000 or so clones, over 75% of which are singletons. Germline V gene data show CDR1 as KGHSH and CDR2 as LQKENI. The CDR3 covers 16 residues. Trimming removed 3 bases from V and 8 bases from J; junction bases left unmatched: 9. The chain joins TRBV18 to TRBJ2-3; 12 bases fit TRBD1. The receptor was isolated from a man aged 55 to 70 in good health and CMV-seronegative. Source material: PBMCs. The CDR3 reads CASSPPGTGGEGTQYF. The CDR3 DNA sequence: TGTGCCAGCTCACCTCCCGGGACAGGGGGCGAGGGTACGCAGTATTTT.